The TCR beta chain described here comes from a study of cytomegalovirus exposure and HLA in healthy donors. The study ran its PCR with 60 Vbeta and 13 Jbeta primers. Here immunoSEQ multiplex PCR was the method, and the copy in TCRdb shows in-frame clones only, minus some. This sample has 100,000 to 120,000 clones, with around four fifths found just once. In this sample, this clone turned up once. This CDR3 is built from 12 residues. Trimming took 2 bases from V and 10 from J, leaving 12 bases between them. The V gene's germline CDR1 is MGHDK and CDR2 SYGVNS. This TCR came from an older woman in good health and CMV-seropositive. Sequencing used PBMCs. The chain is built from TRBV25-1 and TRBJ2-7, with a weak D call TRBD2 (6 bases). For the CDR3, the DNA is TGTGCCAGCAGTGAAGAAGCGGGCTCACAGTACTTC. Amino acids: CASSEEAGSQYF.